This T cell receptor beta chain derives from a study of blood T cell repertoires in COVID-19. Participants came from about two dozen US areas, aged about 18 to 89 years. Among Cohort 3 donors, those recovered had two negative PCRs, clearance, or symptom resolution. This CDR3 is 14 amino acids long. Germline CDR1 and CDR2: LNHNV and YYDKDF (reference sequence). Trimming cost V 5 bases and J 5 bases; bases outside gene matches: 7. Study processing details: Amplification from reference gene primers served as the basis for estimated nucleated cell counts. Profiled with immunoSEQ multiplex PCR; TCRdb holds only in-frame clones, not every one. The V and J calls and clone size were taken over from that table, and D and trimming were inferred from the DNA. This table has fewer than 350,000 clones, approximately 89% appearing once.

Source material: PBMCs or T cells enriched from blood (not recorded which). This TCR derives from a woman aged 40 to 50 who had recovered from COVID-19. V gene TRBV15 combines with J gene TRBJ2-5; 8 nucleotides agree with TRBD1. CDR3 in amino acids: CATSGRQGWETQYF. In DNA form, the CDR3 reads TGTGCCACCAGCGGGAGACAGGGGTGGGAGACCCAGTACTTC.